The clone carrying this T cell receptor (beta chain) was recorded a few times. TCRdb fed the 5' RACE reads into MiXCR, producing one record per CDR3 protein. Of about 720,000 distinct CDR3 sequences detected, around a sixth appear once; the ten largest clones hold 13%. The data derive from a study of identical twins. This same sample was also taken into another study, of T cells expressing NK-cell markers.

This receptor was taken from a woman aged 18-35 years in good health. Sequencing used PBMCs.

CDR3 residues: CASSVVGGDYNEQFF. CDR3 DNA sequence: TGTGCCAGCAGCGTAGTAGGAGGCGACTACAATGAGCAGTTCTTC. V gene TRBV9 combines with J gene TRBJ2-1; D is possibly TRBD2 (5 bases). CDR3 length: 15 residues. Germline V lookup: CDR1 SGDLS, CDR2 YYNGEE. V lost 0 bases and J lost 3, with 10 bases in between.